Each of the 25 T cell receptor beta chains below was sequenced from the same sample in a study of T cells in Graves' hyperthyroidism and ophthalmopathy. Amplified TCR beta CDR3 regions derived from RNA transcripts. First-round RT-PCR targeting the TCR CDR3 was performed with the HTBI primer set. Each CDR3 protein gets one entry after TCRdb re-called the multiplex PCR reads with MiXCR. The sample contains fewer than 450,000 distinct CDR3 sequences, 17% of which appear only once. Sequencing was carried out using blood. Source of these receptors: a woman aged 25 to 39 with Graves' hyperthyroidism that later progressed to Graves' ophthalmopathy.

This clonotype showed up many times. The rearrangement links TRBV11-2 to TRBJ1-2; D is uncertain. Germline values: CDR1 SGHAT, CDR2 FQNNGV. Deletions cut 0 bases from V and 2 bases from J, with 1 base between. The CDR3 spans 12 residues. The CDR3 DNA sequence: TGTGCCAGCAGCTTAGAAAACTATGGCTACACCTTC. This codes for CASSLENYGYTF.

This clonotype was counted ten times or more. The gene calls are TRBV29-1 and TRBJ2-2; D gene ambiguous. The CDR3 length is 13 residues. The V gene lost 4 bases and the J gene lost 1 base, with 7 bases spanning the gap. The germline V gene has CDR1 SQVTM and CDR2 ANQGSEA. The chain's CDR3 is CSVGLRNTGELFF. CDR3 DNA: TGCAGCGTTGGCCTGAGGAACACCGGGGAGCTGTTTTTT.

The rearrangement joins TRBV20-1 to TRBJ2-2, with 8 bases that match TRBD2. The CDR3 runs to 17 residues. CDR1 is DFQATT, CDR2 SNEGSKA, per germline (reference sequence). V shed 1 base, J shed 1 base, and the junction held 8 bases outside the gene matches. CDR3 coding DNA: TGCAGTGCTAGAGTCCCGGGGGCGGGAGGGAACACCGGGGAGCTGTTTTTT. Amino acids: CSARVPGAGGNTGELFF.

This clonotype was detected ten times or more. The chain is built from TRBV7-9 and TRBJ1-4; D is unclear. Germline V CDR1 and CDR2: SEHNR, FQNEAQ (reference sequence). This CDR3 comprises 12 residues. V lost 2 bases to trimming and J lost 7 bases, with 5 bases between them. CDR3 sequence reads: CASSLIVEKLFF. The CDR3 region has the DNA TGTGCCAGCAGCTTAATCGTTGAAAAACTGTTTTTT.

This clonotype was observed many times. The rearrangement joins TRBV28 to TRBJ1-6, with D possibly matching TRBD1 (5 bases). Trimming stripped 10 bases from V and 8 bases from J, with 21 bases between. Germline V gene sequence: CDR1 MDHEN, CDR2 SYDVKM. The CDR3 runs to 15 residues. The CDR3 sequence is CATALGGIAHSPLHF. The CDR3 DNA is TGTGCCACCGCACTTGGGGGAATAGCGCATTCACCCCTCCACTTT.

This clonotype was recorded a few times. J is TRBJ2-7 and V is TRBV4-1; D may be TRBD2 (5 bases). The CDR3 sequence is 15 residues long. The ends were cut back, 0 bases at V and 7 bases at J, with 16 bases in the middle. Germline V CDR1 and CDR2: MGHRA, YSYEKL. CDR3 bases: TGCGCCAGCAGCCAAGACGGGGTCATGGGAATTGAGCAGTACTTC. It yields the protein CASSQDGVMGIEQYF.

The CDR3 sequence: CASSVGLGNTEAFF. Here the CDR3 DNA reads TGTGCCAGCAGCGTAGGACTGGGAAACACTGAAGCTTTCTTT. The chain has TRBV2 and TRBJ1-1; no clear D. The CDR3 runs to 14 residues. Germline V lookup: CDR1 SNHLY, CDR2 FYNNEI. Trimming left V 6 bases short and J 2 bases short, with 13 bases between. The complete variable domain, with remaining parts taken from reference TRBV2 and TRBJ1-1, reads EPEVTQTPSHQVTQMGQEVILRCVPISNHLYFYWYRQILGQKVEFLVSFYNNEISEKSEIFDDQFSVERPDGSNFTLKIRSTKLEDSAMYFCASSVGLGNTEAFFGQGTRLTVV.

This clonotype was seen a handful of times. The V and J genes are TRBV24-1 and TRBJ2-1; 13 bases match TRBD2. CDR1 and CDR2 (germline): KGHDR, SFDVKD. CDR3 length: 17 residues. With 3 bases clipped from V and 2 bases from J, the junction kept 3 bases outside the gene matches. The CDR3 region is CATSDRTSGSAYNEQFF. The DNA for the CDR3 is TGTGCCACCAGTGATCGGACTAGCGGGAGCGCCTACAATGAGCAGTTCTTC.

This clonotype was seen repeatedly, ten times or more. The chain joins TRBV27 to TRBJ2-1, with 11 bases identical to TRBD2. CDR3 length: 18 residues. Germline V gene lookup returns CDR1 MNHEY and CDR2 SMNVEV (reference sequence). V lost 0 bases to trimming and J lost 7 bases; unmatched junction nucleotides: 11. The CDR3 spells CASSLSGTSGPSGNEQFF. The CDR3 nucleotides are TGTGCCAGCAGTTTATCTGGGACTAGCGGACCCTCGGGGAATGAGCAGTTCTTC.

This clonotype has a count of ten or more. The CDR3 DNA reads TGTGCCAGCAGTTTTTCTACATTCGGACAGGTCTATAGCACAGATACGCAGTATTTT. Its translation: CASSFSTFGQVYSTDTQYF. The chain employs TRBV7-2 and TRBJ2-3, with 7 bases fitting TRBD1. CDR3 length: 19 residues. Germline CDR1 SGHTA, CDR2 FQGNSA. The ends lost 6 bases at V and 0 bases at J; junction bases unmatched: 18.

The chain couples TRBV6-9 to TRBJ2-6; 7 bases line up with TRBD2. CDR1 MNHGY and CDR2 SVAAGI come from the germline V gene. J lost 0 bases, V lost 6 bases, and 23 bases had no gene match. CDR3 length: 22 amino acids. CDR3 in DNA: TGTGCCAGCAGCTACACCTACGGGGTCGGGGAGGGGAAACACTCTGGGGCCAACGTCCTGACTTTC. Translating gives CASSYTYGVGEGKHSGANVLTF.

The gene calls are TRBV5-4 and TRBJ2-4; 7 bases map to TRBD1. This CDR3 is 14 amino acids long. Trimming at V came to 5 bases and at J to 4 bases, leaving 6 bases not matched to a gene. CDR1 SGHNT and CDR2 YYREEE come from the germline V gene (reference sequence). The CDR3, as DNA: TGTGCCAGCAGTTTCGGGACAGCTAAAAACATTCAGTACTTC. It codes for CASSFGTAKNIQYF. Combining the CDR3 with reference TRBV5-4 and TRBJ2-4 gives the whole variable domain ETGVTQSPTHLIKTRGQQVTLRCSSQSGHNTVSWYQQALGQGPQFIFQYYREEENGRGNFPPRFSGLQFPNYSSELNVNALELDDSALYLCASSFGTAKNIQYFGAGTRLSVL.

The V and J genes are TRBV3-1 and TRBJ2-1, with D unresolved. The CDR3 spans 15 residues. The V end lost 1 base, the J end lost 8 bases, and 15 bases lay between the germline ends. Germline-derived CDR1 and CDR2 are LGHDT and YNNKEL (reference sequence). The CDR3 region has the DNA TGTGCCAGCAGCCAAGGTCTGGTAGGCCCCCATGAGCAGTTCTTC. Its translation is CASSQGLVGPHEQFF.

This clonotype was detected many times. The V call is TRBV13, the J call TRBJ1-3, with D unclear. The CDR3 totals 14 residues. Germline-derived CDR1 and CDR2 are PRHDT and FYEKMQ (reference sequence). Trimming pared 6 bases from V and 4 bases from J, leaving 13 bases between. Written as DNA, the CDR3 is TGTGCCAGCAGTGCCGGCGAATTAGGAAACACCATATATTTT. Encoded protein: CASSAGELGNTIYF.

The chain employs TRBV19 and TRBJ2-3; weak D call: TRBD2 (6 bases). Trimming removed 5 bases from V and 1 base from J, with 13 bases in between. There are 15 residues in the CDR3. CDR1 LNHDA and CDR2 SQIVND come from the germline V gene (reference sequence). Here the CDR3 reads CASSSAGGGTDTQYF. Written as DNA, the CDR3 is TGTGCCAGTAGTTCTGCGGGCGGGGGCACAGATACGCAGTATTTT.

This clonotype was seen at least ten times. The chain carries TRBV9 and TRBJ2-3; TRBD2 matches 7 bases. V lost 4 bases, J lost 8 bases, and 10 bases stayed unmatched. CDR3 length equals 14 residues. Germline V gene sequence: CDR1 SGDLS, CDR2 YYNGEE. CDR3 sequence reads: CASSSGLVPVTQYF. The CDR3 bases are TGTGCCAGCAGCTCCGGACTAGTTCCCGTTACGCAGTATTTT.

The chain joins TRBV20-1 to TRBJ2-7; D tentatively reads TRBD1 or TRBD2 (5 bases each). This CDR3 region has 17 residues. V dropped 3 bases and J dropped 1 base, with 22 bases sitting between them. Germline loops: CDR1 DFQATT, CDR2 SNEGSKA (reference sequence). CDR3 in DNA: TGCAGTGCTAGTTATGTGGGGCGCGGGCTAGATTCCTACGAGCAGTACTTC. Protein sequence: CSASYVGRGLDSYEQYF.

This rearrangement joins TRBV6-1 to TRBJ2-1, with D possibly TRBD2 on 6 matching bases. The CDR3 covers 15 residues. V was cut by 8 bases and J by 2 bases, with 16 bases left in between. The germline CDR1 and CDR2 sequences are MNHNS and SASEGT. The CDR3 nucleotides read TGTGCCAGCTTGGGACTTCCTCTTACCTACAATGAGCAGTTCTTC. Translated, it gives CASLGLPLTYNEQFF.

Ten or more counts support this clonotype. The chain has TRBV4-1 and TRBJ1-2, with 7 bases that match TRBD1. Germline V CDR1 and CDR2: MGHRA, YSYEKL. V shed 4 bases, J shed 0 bases, and the junction held 2 bases outside the gene matches. The CDR3 runs to 14 residues. CDR3 region: CASSRDSTNYGYTF. CDR3 coding DNA: TGCGCCAGCAGCCGGGACAGCACTAACTATGGCTACACCTTC.

This clonotype was counted ten times or more. V usage is TRBV11-2 and J usage is TRBJ1-3; D is perhaps TRBD1 (5 bases). CDR1 is SGHAT and CDR2 is FQNNGV in the germline V gene. The length of the CDR3 is 15 residues. V lost 1 base, J lost 4 bases, and 11 bases lay in between. The CDR3 DNA follows: TGTGCCAGCAGCTTAGCTCCCGGGGACGGAAACACCATATATTTT. Amino acid sequence: CASSLAPGDGNTIYF. Filled out from reference TRBV11-2 and TRBJ1-3, the complete variable domain reads EAGVAQSPRYKIIEKRQSVAFWCNPISGHATLYWYQQILGQGPKLLIQFQNNGVVDDSQLPKDRFSAERLKGVDSTLKIQPAKLEDSAVYLCASSLAPGDGNTIYFGEGSWLTVV.

Ten or more counts support this clonotype. The chain couples TRBV20-1 to TRBJ2-7; 8 positions match TRBD2. The junction had 12 bases not matched to a gene; V was cut back by 6 bases and J by 2 bases. The length of the CDR3 is 15 residues. Germline CDR1 and CDR2: DFQATT and SNEGSKA (reference sequence). The CDR3 protein is CSAPGSSGSPYEQYF. The CDR3 DNA reads TGCAGTGCCCCCGGAAGCAGCGGGAGCCCCTACGAGCAGTACTTC.

This clonotype was found many times. The rearrangement links TRBV28 to TRBJ1-5; D remains unclear. V was trimmed by 1 base and J by 4 bases, leaving 14 bases between them. This CDR3 has 16 amino acids. From germline, CDR1 is MDHEN and CDR2 SYDVKM. CDR3 sequence: CASSLLEGSPNQPQHF. DNA for the CDR3: TGTGCCAGCAGTTTATTAGAAGGGAGCCCGAATCAGCCCCAGCATTTT.

As concerns this clonotype: A junction boundary mismatches the germline segment, possibly from a read error. V is TRBV4-1 and J is TRBJ2-1, with D possibly TRBD2 on 6 matching bases. Germline loops: CDR1 MGHRA, CDR2 YSYEKL. The CDR3 totals 17 residues. The CDR3 loop reads CASSQVPGTSDHNEHFF. As DNA, the CDR3 is TGCGCCAGTAGCCAAGTCCCCGGGACTTCGGATCACAATGAGCACTTCTTC.

The chain employs TRBV6-5 and TRBJ1-5, with a tentative D call TRBD1 (6 bases). Trimming shortened V by 2 bases and J by 0 bases, and 26 bases separated the two germline ends. Germline V gene sequence: CDR1 MNHEY, CDR2 SVGAGI. The CDR3 spans 21 residues. The DNA of the CDR3 is TGTGCCAGCAGTTACCGGGCCTCAGGGGCCGGCTATGAATATAGCAATCAGCCCCAGCATTTT. Amino acid sequence: CASSYRASGAGYEYSNQPQHF.

This clonotype has a count of ten or more. V is TRBV7-9 and J is TRBJ2-7, with TRBD1 matching 8 bases. CDR1 SEHNR and CDR2 FQNEAQ come from the germline V gene (reference sequence). V lost 5 bases, J lost 3 bases, and 18 bases stayed unmatched. This CDR3 spans 18 amino acids. The CDR3 region is CASSPVVVGRGHLYEQYF. The CDR3 region has the DNA TGTGCCAGCAGCCCAGTCGTTGTTGGCAGGGGGCACCTCTACGAGCAGTACTTC.